This T cell receptor beta chain was profiled in a study of cytomegalovirus exposure and HLA in healthy donors. Study background: The 90 to 150 validation repertoires used a platform that matched the one used for the approximately 690 first-cohort repertoires, as a later analysis reported.

Findings of the study overall: Cytomegalovirus-associated TCR beta chains were listed, numbering 150 to 200. Rarity marked most TCR sequences, yet some public TCRs occurred in many donors.

Sequencing was performed with immunoSEQ multiplex PCR; in TCRdb, only in-frame clones are kept and a portion is missing. The table shows 250,000 to 400,000 clones, with around 90% occurring only once. The donors were in the roughly 120-subject validation cohort, distinct from the roughly 700-subject first cohort. With respect to this clone: Its target is unknown.

Sequences were obtained from PBMCs. This TCR was sampled from a man under 40 in good health and CMV-seronegative.

The CDR3, as DNA: TGTGCCAGCAGTGAAATTCGAGGGAATGACAATCAGCCCCAGCATTTT. Amino acids: CASSEIRGNDNQPQHF. This chain uses TRBV6-1 with TRBJ1-5, with D uncertain. CDR1 MNHNS and CDR2 SASEGT come from the germline V gene. The CDR3 spans 16 residues. Trimming cost V 2 bases and J 3 bases, with 14 bases left between them.